This T cell receptor (beta chain) came from a study of blood T cell repertoires in COVID-19. Seattle researchers signed up patients amid active infection and tracked them longitudinally. V was clipped by 1 base and J by 8 bases; unmatched bases: 8. From germline, CDR1 is SGHRS and CDR2 YFSETQ. The CDR3 extends over 16 amino acids. Generated by immunoSEQ multiplex PCR, the TCRdb table keeps only in-frame clones and is missing some. The sample lists under 300,000 clones, roughly 90% occurring once. J is TRBJ2-1 and V is TRBV5-1; 11 nucleotides match TRBD2. The clonotype was recovered from a woman between 65 and 79 years old with COVID-19, enrolled during active disease. The sequencing input was peripheral blood. In DNA, the CDR3 is TGCGCCAGCAGCTTGTTTAGCGGGGGGGTTGGCGATGAGCAGTTCTTC. Translated, it gives CASSLFSGGVGDEQFF.